This T cell receptor beta chain was captured in a study of T cells in tuberculosis. Whole-study context: The T cells targeted glucose monomycolate, a mycobacterial lipid, via CD1B. In South Africa, adults with active tuberculosis were compared with IGRA-negative and latently infected IGRA-positive adolescents.

The repertoire was sequenced with immunoSEQ multiplex PCR; TCRdb's copy has only in-frame clones and lacks some. The sample has around 26,000 clones, more than 90% seen once; the top ten hold 17%. V shed 2 bases and J shed 1 base, with 15 bases lying between them. Germline lookup yields CDR1 LGHNA and CDR2 YSLEER. This CDR3 region has 16 residues. The sequenced sample was PBMCs. The genes are TRBV4-3 and TRBJ2-7; D remains unclear. The TCR sequence derives from a donor aged 10 to 29 with latent tuberculosis or without tuberculosis infection. Some clones in this sample may be carry-over from other donors' samples. CDR3 protein: CASSQSVRPSSYEQYF. The CDR3 bases are TGCGCCAGCAGCCAATCCGTCAGGCCATCTTCCTACGAGCAGTACTTC.